Listed here are 21 T cell receptor beta chains from one sample, sequenced in a study of T cells after posttransplantation cyclophosphamide. Some clones are missing from TCRdb's copy, which holds only in-frame ones; the method was immunoSEQ multiplex PCR. The sample records 15,000 to 20,000 clones, roughly 80% being singletons. Controls had myeloablative marrow grafts with methotrexate and calcineurin inhibitor, sampled at 1 year. Sample: PBMCs, taken 441 days after allogeneic stem cell transplant with calcineurin inhibitor and methotrexate. Receptors were obtained from a young adult male patient who received an allogeneic stem cell transplant from an unrelated donor, was CMV-positive, and had acute and chronic GVHD. Some of the T cells may derive from the graft donor.

This rearrangement joins TRBV29-1 to TRBJ1-5, with unresolved D. V dropped 2 bases and J dropped 11 bases, with 7 bases sitting between them. This CDR3 has 10 amino acids. The germline V gene has CDR1 SQVTM and CDR2 ANQGSEA. Here the CDR3 DNA reads TGCAGCGTTGAATCCTCGTCCCAGCATTTT. Amino acids: CSVESSSQHF.

The chain uses TRBV6-5 and TRBJ1-6; D might be TRBD1 (5 bases). CDR1 is MNHEY, CDR2 SVGAGI, per germline. The CDR3 is 13 residues long. The V gene lost 2 bases and the J gene lost 10 bases, with 9 bases spanning the gap. CDR3 sequence (DNA): TGTGCCAGCAGTTACGCAGGGAAATCACCCCTCCACTTT. Translation gives CASSYAGKSPLHF.

This chain joins TRBV7-9 and TRBJ2-5; 10 bases are a match to TRBD2. Per germline, CDR1 SEHNR and CDR2 FQNEAQ (reference sequence). With 3 bases clipped from V and 2 bases from J, the junction kept 3 bases outside the gene matches. This CDR3 comprises 15 residues. CDR3 protein: CASSFGAGGQETQYF. As DNA, the CDR3 is TGTGCCAGCAGCTTTGGAGCGGGAGGGCAAGAGACCCAGTACTTC.

The chain links TRBV4-3 to TRBJ2-4; no clear D gene. Per germline, CDR1 LGHNA and CDR2 YSLEER. The CDR3 is 15 amino acids. Trimming removed 0 bases at V and 7 bases at J, with 13 bases between. Here the CDR3 DNA reads TGCGCCAGCAGCCAAGACCGTCTGAGCCGTAACATTCAGTACTTC. It is translated as CASSQDRLSRNIQYF.

V and J are TRBV7-3 and TRBJ1-1, with 8 bases that match TRBD1. J was trimmed by 4 bases and V by 2 bases; bases with no gene match: 3. The germline V gene encodes CDR1 SGHTA and CDR2 FQGTGA. The CDR3 is 14 amino acids. The CDR3 DNA reads as TGTGCCAGCAGCTTACAGGGGGCGCGCACTGAAGCTTTCTTT. Residues: CASSLQGARTEAFF.

The J gene is TRBJ1-1, the V gene TRBV6-5; TRBD1 matches at 9 bases. This CDR3 contains 15 residues. Germline trimming cut 8 bases from V and 3 bases from J; bases unmatched to any gene: 10. The germline gives CDR1 MNHEY, CDR2 SVGAGI. The CDR3 DNA follows: TGTGCCAGCCGGGGACAGGGCTTCGGTGACACTGAAGCTTTCTTT. Residues: CASRGQGFGDTEAFF.

V and J are TRBV7-9 and TRBJ2-3; 10 bases agree with TRBD2. Germline V lookup: CDR1 SEHNR, CDR2 FQNEAQ (reference sequence). V gave up 0 bases and J gave up 2 bases; unmatched junction bases: 5. The CDR3 loop spans 17 amino acids. DNA for the CDR3: TGTGCCAGCAGCTTAGCGGGGCTAGCGGGGGTCACAGATACGCAGTATTTT. Its translation: CASSLAGLAGVTDTQYF.

CDR3 in DNA: TGCGCCAGCAGCTCACTCGGACAGGGAGCGGGCACTGAAGCTTTCTTT. As protein: CASSSLGQGAGTEAFF. The genes are TRBV5-1 and TRBJ1-1; TRBD1 matches at 8 bases. Trimming removed 3 bases from V and 4 bases from J; junction bases left unmatched: 11. CDR1 SGHRS and CDR2 YFSETQ come from the germline V gene. The CDR3 consists of 16 residues.

This chain joins TRBV29-1 and TRBJ2-5; the match to TRBD1 covers 9 bases. Germline CDR1 is SQVTM and CDR2 is ANQGSEA. V was clipped by 4 bases and J by 3 bases; unmatched bases: 0. There are 12 residues in the CDR3. The CDR3 is CSVGTGEETQYF. CDR3 sequence (DNA): TGCAGCGTTGGGACAGGGGAAGAGACCCAGTACTTC.

The rearrangement joins TRBV5-1 to TRBJ1-6; 10 bases map to TRBD1. V shed 3 bases and J 5 bases; nucleotides not matched to a gene: 5. This CDR3 is 16 amino acids long. Germline lookup yields CDR1 SGHRS and CDR2 YFSETQ. The CDR3 region has the DNA TGCGCCAGCAGCTCTGGACAGGGGGTTGATAATTCACCCCTCCACTTT. Encoded protein: CASSSGQGVDNSPLHF.

This clone was picked up a small number of times. V and J are TRBV4-3 and TRBJ2-6; 7 bases line up with TRBD1. Trimming removed 4 bases from V and 2 bases from J; junction bases left unmatched: 5. The germline V gene has CDR1 LGHNA and CDR2 YSLEER. This CDR3 contains 16 residues. For the CDR3, the DNA is TGCGCCAGCAGCCCGGGACAGCTGGCTGGGGCCAACGTCCTGACTTTC. Protein: CASSPGQLAGANVLTF.

The chain recombines TRBV4-1 with TRBJ2-7, with 8 bases identical to TRBD1. V was clipped by 5 bases and J by 2 bases; unmatched bases: 8. Looked up from germline, CDR1 is MGHRA and CDR2 is YSYEKL. The CDR3 is 15 residues long. The CDR3 DNA reads TGCGCCAGCAGCTTTGGACAGGGCGAGACCTACGAGCAGTACTTC. It yields the protein CASSFGQGETYEQYF.

J is TRBJ1-2 and V is TRBV5-8; TRBD1 agrees at 9 bases. V trimming: 1 base; J trimming: 7 bases; junction bases outside the gene matches: 5. Germline CDR1 SGHTS, CDR2 YDEGEE. The CDR3 consists of 14 residues. This chain's CDR3 is CASSLLQGARGYTF. The DNA of the CDR3 is TGTGCCAGCAGCTTGTTACAGGGGGCGCGTGGCTACACCTTC.

CDR3 in amino acids: CASSKVGLAGSRGELFF. For the CDR3, the DNA is TGTGCCAGCAGCAAGGTCGGACTAGCGGGCTCTCGGGGGGAGCTGTTTTTT. V is TRBV7-9 and J is TRBJ2-2; 11 bases fit TRBD2. V dropped 5 bases and J dropped 8; count of bases not matched to a gene: 13. This CDR3 comprises 17 residues. The germline CDR1 and CDR2 sequences are SEHNR and FQNEAQ (reference sequence).

The chain joins TRBV9 to TRBJ2-5, with 8 positions matching TRBD1. The CDR3 contains 15 residues. The V gene end was trimmed by 1 base and the J gene end by 1 base; junction bases not matched to a gene: 3. Germline CDR1 is SGDLS and CDR2 is YYNGEE. The CDR3 spells CASSVRTGGQETQYF. The CDR3 coding sequence is TGTGCCAGCAGCGTAAGAACAGGGGGCCAAGAGACCCAGTACTTC.

The CDR3 spells CASSKIAGQANTEAFF. In DNA, the CDR3 is TGCGCCAGCAGCAAAATTGCGGGACAGGCGAACACTGAAGCTTTCTTT. The genes are TRBV4-3 and TRBJ1-1; 8 positions agree with TRBD1. This CDR3 region has 16 residues. J was trimmed by 1 base and V by 5 bases; bases with no gene match: 9. Germline CDR1 reads LGHNA; CDR2 reads YSLEER.

This rearrangement joins TRBV11-2 to TRBJ1-4, with a tentative D call TRBD1 (6 bases). Trimming took 1 base from V and 6 from J, leaving 12 bases between them. CDR3 length: 15 amino acids. The germline gives CDR1 SGHAT, CDR2 FQNNGV. Here the CDR3 DNA reads TGTGCCAGCAGCTTAGTAGGACAGTCCGATGAAAAACTGTTTTTT. Translation: CASSLVGQSDEKLFF.

J is TRBJ2-3 and V is TRBV19; the match to TRBD2 covers 7 bases. Germline trimming cut 7 bases from V and 1 base from J; bases unmatched to any gene: 2. The CDR3 is made up of 13 amino acids. CDR1 is LNHDA and CDR2 is SQIVND in the germline V gene (reference sequence). The CDR3 reads CASTLAGTDTQYF. CDR3 coding DNA: TGTGCCAGTACCCTAGCGGGCACAGATACGCAGTATTTT.

Comment on this clone: Other nucleotide sequences in the sample specify the same CDR3. The J gene is TRBJ2-2, the V gene TRBV7-9; weak D call: TRBD2 (5 bases). The CDR3 consists of 14 residues. V lost 1 base and J 4 bases, leaving 7 bases between the germline ends. The V gene's germline CDR1 is SEHNR and CDR2 FQNEAQ (reference sequence). This chain's CDR3 is CASSLEGATGELFF. The DNA of the CDR3 is TGTGCCAGCAGCTTAGAGGGAGCCACCGGGGAGCTGTTTTTT.

This rearrangement joins TRBV11-2 to TRBJ1-1; TRBD1 is a possible D gene (6 bases). The ends were cut back, 3 bases at V and 1 base at J, with 12 bases in the middle. There are 15 residues in the CDR3. Germline assignment: CDR1 SGHAT and CDR2 FQNNGV. The CDR3 here is CASSFTGTPNTEAFF. CDR3 coding DNA: TGTGCCAGCAGCTTCACCGGGACACCGAACACTGAAGCTTTCTTT.

This sequence joins TRBV19 and TRBJ2-1, with D unclear. The germline V and J ends were trimmed by 1 base and 8 bases, with 6 bases remaining between them. The CDR3 is made up of 12 amino acids. Looked up from germline, CDR1 is LNHDA and CDR2 is SQIVND (reference sequence). The CDR3 protein is CASSIGADEQFF. The CDR3 nucleotides are TGTGCCAGTAGTATAGGGGCTGATGAGCAGTTCTTC.